This T cell receptor beta chain derives from a study of blood T cells in healthy people across ages (dated by TCRdb to the mid-2010s). General notes on the study: Template switching captured roughly one uniquely barcoded TCR beta cDNA molecule per two T cells in model experiments. Donors of different ages were randomly distributed across sequencing lanes to avoid experimental bias. Two additional independent replicas of 1 million unique cDNA reads from the same blood draw were analyzed for two donors (one aged 18 to 29 and one aged 80 or older). To track age-related changes in TCR beta repertoire diversity, the study relied on deep sequencing normalized with unique cDNA molecular identifiers. Four age groups were formed from the donors: young (average approximately 15 years), middle-aged (approximately 39), aged (more than 55) and long-lived (about 80).

The donors were 40 or so Caucasian individuals from Russia, aged roughly 6 to 100 years, who were systemically healthy. Roughly 11 milliliters of peripheral blood were drawn from each donor into EDTA-treated Vacutainer tubes. Ficoll-Paque density-gradient centrifugation was used to isolate PBMCs, with at least 6 million per sample. Trizol reagent was used to extract total RNA from the PBMCs, yielding at least 5.5 micrograms per sample. For every donor, flow cytometry on a PBMC aliquot measured the percentage of naive CD45RAhigh/CD27high T cells. This clonotype was seen repeatedly, ten times or more. Its antigen remains unidentified. There are no base qualities to consult, and no much larger clone falls within one base. The library was prepared using 5' RACE. Data came from an Illumina HiSeq 2500. The second PCR ran for about 6 to 12 cycles and used a J-beta primer mix along with a sample-barcoded 5' primer. A unique molecular identifier was introduced onto each TCR beta cDNA molecule by a template-switch 5' adaptor carrying 12 random nucleotides. Each sample yielded at least 2.5 million CDR3-containing paired-end reads. All of the RNA was converted into first-strand cDNA using the Mint cDNA synthesis kit, with a TRBC-specific oligonucleotide serving as the primer. After uracil-DNA glycosylase treatment, a first 18-cycle PCR used universal primers M1SS and BC2_uni_R on all cDNA. The paper's processing steps were these. For normalization, 1 million high-quality reads were randomly selected from each sample, with every read carrying a distinct molecular identifier. Reads sharing molecular identifiers were discarded rather than binned into consensus sequences. CDR3 identification, clonotype clustering and error correction used MiTCR with a Q25 quality threshold and the strictest error-elimination algorithm. A nonparametric unseen species model with Euler transformation was used to estimate a lower bound on total TCR beta diversity. The public reads were quality trimmed at Q25 with fastp and then assembled into clones with MiXCR by TCRdb, keeping productive beta chains. Here each entry gathers all rows of one CDR3 protein and keeps the most common genes and DNA. The V and J calls and clone size are TCRdb's, not the authors'. The sample table holds 870,000 or so distinct CDR3 sequences, of which under 35% were seen once. Around 15% of the sample rests with the top ten.

Inclusive of the bounding cysteine and phenylalanine, the CDR3 is 17 residues long. The only DNA kept is the CDR3, 51 bases in frame from the first base. V and J are trimmed by 5 bases and 2 bases, and the gene matches miss 12 bases of the junction. Looking up the germline V gene yields CDR1 MNHNS and CDR2 SASEGT. What the study reported, not specific to this receptor: The CMV infection status of donors was not known, potentially confounding age-related changes in expanded clonotypes. Compared with the aged group, more naive CD4+ T cells, fewer expanded clones and increased TCR diversity were shown by the long-lived group, suggesting age selection. Estimates of total diversity based on one million sequenced T cells were regarded as lower bounds and as underestimates. There was a strong correlation between observed TCR beta diversity and the percentage of naive T cells measured by flow cytometry. As age increased, observed TCR beta diversity per million T cells dropped in a roughly linear way, and a significant reduction was already evident by age 40. Because profiling used bulk unsorted PBMCs, naive and antigen-experienced compartments could not be compared conclusively.

The chain is assembled from TRBV6-1 and TRBJ2-5, with 9 middle bases fitting TRBD2. The sequencing sample was made of blood. The sequence came from a woman of 80 years or more in good health. The CDR3 protein is CASSPQEAGGPQETQYF. The sequenced DNA: TGTGCCAGCAGTCCCCAGGAAGCGGGGGGACCACAAGAGACCCAGTACTTC.